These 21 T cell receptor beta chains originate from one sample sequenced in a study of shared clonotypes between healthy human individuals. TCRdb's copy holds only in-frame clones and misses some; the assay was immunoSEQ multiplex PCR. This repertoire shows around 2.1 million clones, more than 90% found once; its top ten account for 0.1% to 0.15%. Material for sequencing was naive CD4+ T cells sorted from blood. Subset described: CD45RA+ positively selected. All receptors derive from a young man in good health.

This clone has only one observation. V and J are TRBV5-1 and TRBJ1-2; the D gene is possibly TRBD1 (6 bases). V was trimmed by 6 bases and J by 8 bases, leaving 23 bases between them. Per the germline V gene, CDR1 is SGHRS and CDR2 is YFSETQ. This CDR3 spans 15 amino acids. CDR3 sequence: CASNIDTGTPGGYTF. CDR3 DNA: TGCGCCAGCAATATAGACACCGGGACACCCGGAGGCTACACCTTC. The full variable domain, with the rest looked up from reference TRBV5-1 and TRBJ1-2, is KAGVTQTPRYLIKTRGQQVTLSCSPISGHRSVSWYQQTPGQGLQFLFEYFSETQRNKGNFPGRFSGRQFSNSRSEMNVSTLELGDSALYLCASNIDTGTPGGYTFGSGTRLTVV.

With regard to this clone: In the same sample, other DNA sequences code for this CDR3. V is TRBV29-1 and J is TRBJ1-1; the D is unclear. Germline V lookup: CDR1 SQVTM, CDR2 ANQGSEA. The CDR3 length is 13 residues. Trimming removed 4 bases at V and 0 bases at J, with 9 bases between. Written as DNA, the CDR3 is TGCAGCGTTGTTGGCAGGTTGAACACTGAAGCTTTCTTT. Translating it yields CSVVGRLNTEAFF.

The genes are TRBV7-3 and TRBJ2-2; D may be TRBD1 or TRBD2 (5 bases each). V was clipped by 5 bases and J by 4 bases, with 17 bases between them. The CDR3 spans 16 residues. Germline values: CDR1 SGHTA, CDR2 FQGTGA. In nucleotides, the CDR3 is TGTGCCAGCAGCCCCAACCCGGCAGGGAGCACCGGGGAGCTGTTTTTT. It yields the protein CASSPNPAGSTGELFF.

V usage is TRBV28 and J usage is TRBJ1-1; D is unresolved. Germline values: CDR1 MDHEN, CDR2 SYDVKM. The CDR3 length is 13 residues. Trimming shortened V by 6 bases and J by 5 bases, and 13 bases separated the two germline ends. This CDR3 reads CASSSRRKTEAFF. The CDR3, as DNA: TGTGCCAGCAGCTCAAGGCGGAAAACTGAAGCTTTCTTT.

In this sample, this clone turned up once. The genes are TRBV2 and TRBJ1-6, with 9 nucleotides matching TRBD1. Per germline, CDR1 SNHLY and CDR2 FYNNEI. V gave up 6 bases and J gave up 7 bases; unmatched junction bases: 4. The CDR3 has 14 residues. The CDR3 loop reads CASSSGTGNSPLHF. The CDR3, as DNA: TGTGCCAGCAGCTCCGGGACAGGGAATTCACCCCTCCACTTT.

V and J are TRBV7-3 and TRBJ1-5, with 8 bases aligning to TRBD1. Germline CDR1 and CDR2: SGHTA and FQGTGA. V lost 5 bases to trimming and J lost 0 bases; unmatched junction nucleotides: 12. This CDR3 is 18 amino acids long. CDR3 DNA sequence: TGTGCCAGCAGCGAAAACCGGGACAGGCTCTATAGCAATCAGCCCCAGCATTTT. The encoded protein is CASSENRDRLYSNQPQHF.

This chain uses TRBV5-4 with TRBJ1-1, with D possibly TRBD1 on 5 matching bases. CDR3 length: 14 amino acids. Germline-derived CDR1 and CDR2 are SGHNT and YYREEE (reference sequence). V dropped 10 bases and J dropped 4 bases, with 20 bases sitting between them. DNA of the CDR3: TGTGCCTATATTGCGAGTGGGGGTCTCACTGAAGCTTTCTTT. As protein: CAYIASGGLTEAFF.

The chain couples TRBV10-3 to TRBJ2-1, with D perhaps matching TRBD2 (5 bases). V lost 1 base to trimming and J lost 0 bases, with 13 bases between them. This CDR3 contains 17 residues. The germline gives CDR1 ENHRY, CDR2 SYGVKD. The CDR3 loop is CAISEWGTRSSYNEQFF. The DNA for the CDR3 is TGTGCCATCAGTGAGTGGGGTACTAGGAGCTCCTACAATGAGCAGTTCTTC.

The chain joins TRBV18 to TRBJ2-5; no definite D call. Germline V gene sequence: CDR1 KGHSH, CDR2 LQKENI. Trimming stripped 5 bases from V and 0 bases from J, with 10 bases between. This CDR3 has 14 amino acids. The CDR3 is CASSAYSNQETQYF. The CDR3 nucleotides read TGTGCCAGCTCAGCCTACAGTAACCAAGAGACCCAGTACTTC.

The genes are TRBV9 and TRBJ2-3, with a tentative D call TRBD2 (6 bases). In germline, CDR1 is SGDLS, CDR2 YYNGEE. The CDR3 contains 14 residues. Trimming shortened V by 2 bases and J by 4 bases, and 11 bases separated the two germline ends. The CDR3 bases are TGTGCCAGCAGCGTGACTAGTTTCGCAGATACGCAGTATTTT. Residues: CASSVTSFADTQYF.

The CDR3 loop reads CASSESGIMNTEAFF. The CDR3 DNA reads as TGTGCCAGCAGTGAATCAGGCATTATGAACACTGAAGCTTTCTTT. The V and J genes are TRBV25-1 and TRBJ1-1; no definite D call. The V gene lost 1 base and the J gene lost 0 bases, with 9 bases spanning the gap. From germline, CDR1 is MGHDK and CDR2 SYGVNS. This CDR3 spans 15 amino acids. The full variable domain, its missing parts supplied by reference TRBV25-1 and TRBJ1-1, is EADIYQTPRYLVIGTGKKITLECSQTMGHDKMYWYQQDPGMELHLIHYSYGVNSTEKGDLSSESTVSRIRTEHFPLTLESARPSHTSQYLCASSESGIMNTEAFFGQGTRLTVV.

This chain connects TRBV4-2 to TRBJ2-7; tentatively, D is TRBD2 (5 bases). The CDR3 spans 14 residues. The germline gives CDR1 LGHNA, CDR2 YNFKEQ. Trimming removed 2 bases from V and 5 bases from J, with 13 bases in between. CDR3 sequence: CASSQSPGINEQYF. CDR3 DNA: TGTGCCAGCAGCCAAAGTCCCGGGATCAACGAGCAGTACTTC.

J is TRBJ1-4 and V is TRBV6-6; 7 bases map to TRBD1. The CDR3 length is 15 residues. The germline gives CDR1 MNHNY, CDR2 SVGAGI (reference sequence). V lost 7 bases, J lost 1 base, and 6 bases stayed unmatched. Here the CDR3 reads CASNDRDGTNEKLFF. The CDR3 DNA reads TGTGCCAGCAACGACAGGGACGGAACTAATGAAAAACTGTTTTTT.

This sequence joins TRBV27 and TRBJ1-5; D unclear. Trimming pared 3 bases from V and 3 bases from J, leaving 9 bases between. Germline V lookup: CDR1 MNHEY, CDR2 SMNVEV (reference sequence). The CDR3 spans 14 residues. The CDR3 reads CASSFGQTNQPQHF. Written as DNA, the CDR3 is TGTGCCAGCAGTTTCGGGCAGACCAATCAGCCCCAGCATTTT.

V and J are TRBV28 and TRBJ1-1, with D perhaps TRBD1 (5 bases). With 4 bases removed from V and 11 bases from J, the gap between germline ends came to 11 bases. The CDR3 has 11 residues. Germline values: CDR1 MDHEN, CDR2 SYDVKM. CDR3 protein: CASSSGRGAFF. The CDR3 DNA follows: TGTGCCAGCAGTTCGGGACGGGGTGCTTTCTTT. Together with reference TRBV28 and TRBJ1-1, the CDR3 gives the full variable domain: DVKVTQSSRYLVKRTGEKVFLECVQDMDHENMFWYRQDPGLGLRLIYFSYDVKMKEKGDIPEGYSVSREKKERFSLILESASTNQTSMYLCASSSGRGAFFGQGTRLTVV.

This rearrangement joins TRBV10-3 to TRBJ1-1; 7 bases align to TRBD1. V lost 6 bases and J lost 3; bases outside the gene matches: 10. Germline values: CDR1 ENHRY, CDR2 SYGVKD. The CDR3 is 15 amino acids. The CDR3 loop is CAISFTGEADTEAFF. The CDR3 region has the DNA TGTGCCATCAGCTTTACAGGGGAAGCGGACACTGAAGCTTTCTTT.

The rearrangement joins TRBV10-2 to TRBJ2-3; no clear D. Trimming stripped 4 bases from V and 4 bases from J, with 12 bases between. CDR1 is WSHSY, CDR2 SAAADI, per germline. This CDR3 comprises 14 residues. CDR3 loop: CASSVYPGADTQYF. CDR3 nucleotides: TGCGCCAGCAGTGTTTACCCAGGAGCAGATACGCAGTATTTT.

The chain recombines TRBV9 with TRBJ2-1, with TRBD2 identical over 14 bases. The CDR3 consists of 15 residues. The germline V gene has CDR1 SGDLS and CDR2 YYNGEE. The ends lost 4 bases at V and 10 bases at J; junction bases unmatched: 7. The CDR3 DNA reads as TGTGCCAGCAGCCCAGGACTAGCGGGAGGACGGGAGCAGTTCTTC. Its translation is CASSPGLAGGREQFF.

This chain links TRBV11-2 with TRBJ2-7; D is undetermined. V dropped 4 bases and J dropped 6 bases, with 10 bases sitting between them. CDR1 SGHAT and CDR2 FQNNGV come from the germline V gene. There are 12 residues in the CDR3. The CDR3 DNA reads TGTGCCAGCAGCTCTCTACCCCGCGAGCAGTACTTC. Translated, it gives CASSSLPREQYF. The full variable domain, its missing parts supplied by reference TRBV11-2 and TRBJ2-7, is EAGVAQSPRYKIIEKRQSVAFWCNPISGHATLYWYQQILGQGPKLLIQFQNNGVVDDSQLPKDRFSAERLKGVDSTLKIQPAKLEDSAVYLCASSSLPREQYFGPGTRLTVT.

CDR3 loop: CASQGGGLYGYTF. The CDR3 DNA sequence: TGTGCCAGCCAAGGAGGGGGGTTGTATGGCTACACCTTC. J is TRBJ1-2 and V is TRBV28, with D possibly matching TRBD1 (6 bases). Germline CDR1 MDHEN, CDR2 SYDVKM. The V end was cut by 8 bases, the J end by 5 bases, with 15 bases between. The CDR3 consists of 13 residues.

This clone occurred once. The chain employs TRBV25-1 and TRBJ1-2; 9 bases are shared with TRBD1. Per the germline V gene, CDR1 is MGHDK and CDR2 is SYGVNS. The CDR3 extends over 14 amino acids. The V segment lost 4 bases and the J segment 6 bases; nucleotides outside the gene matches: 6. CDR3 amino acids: CASSGGGTGHGYTF. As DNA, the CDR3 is TGTGCCAGCAGTGGGGGAGGGACAGGGCATGGCTACACCTTC.